Below, 28 T cell receptor beta chains from the same sample are listed, as sequenced in a study of T-cell memory formation after mild COVID-19. TCRdb fed the 5' RACE reads into MiXCR, producing one record per CDR3 protein. The table shows a few hundred thousand distinct CDR3 sequences, with about 16% occurring only once. What was sequenced was PBMCs or a T cell subset sorted from them (not recorded which). These receptors came from a man younger than 35 who had mild COVID-19 (a few samples of this study predate the infection). Cell type and time point are not known.

The chain carries TRBV5-5 and TRBJ2-6; D gene uncertain. CDR3 length equals 17 residues. Germline V lookup: CDR1 SGHKS, CDR2 YYEKEE (reference sequence). V was cut by 2 bases and J by 1 base, with 13 bases left in between. For the CDR3, the DNA is TGTGCCAGCAGCTTAAGGCTGTCGTATTCTGGGGCCAACGTCCTGACTTTC. It translates to CASSLRLSYSGANVLTF.

The gene calls are TRBV7-9 and TRBJ1-1; D is unresolved. Germline V gene sequence: CDR1 SEHNR, CDR2 FQNEAQ (reference sequence). The V end was cut by 8 bases, the J end by 5 bases, with 12 bases between. The CDR3 loop spans 12 amino acids. The CDR3 sequence is CASAFQVTEAFF. The CDR3 DNA reads as TGTGCCAGCGCCTTTCAGGTTACTGAAGCTTTCTTT.

There are many counts of this clonotype. This chain joins TRBV4-1 and TRBJ2-3, with D perhaps TRBD1 (6 bases). Trimming cost V 4 bases and J 2 bases, with 16 bases left between them. Germline CDR1 and CDR2: MGHRA and YSYEKL. CDR3 length: 16 amino acids. The CDR3 here is CASSPGGQRNTDTQYF. Here the CDR3 DNA reads TGCGCCAGCAGCCCGGGTGGACAGCGAAACACAGATACGCAGTATTTT.

V and J are TRBV6-1 and TRBJ2-3, with 8 bases identical to TRBD1. V trimming: 6 bases; J trimming: 2 bases; junction bases outside the gene matches: 4. Germline values: CDR1 MNHNS, CDR2 SASEGT. The CDR3 is 14 amino acids. In nucleotides, the CDR3 is TGTGCCAGCAGGGACAGGGAAGACACAGATACGCAGTATTTT. It encodes CASRDREDTDTQYF.

This chain links TRBV18 with TRBJ2-1; D perhaps matches TRBD2 (5 bases). The V and J ends lost 4 bases and 8 bases respectively, with 15 bases between them. Germline V gene lookup returns CDR1 KGHSH and CDR2 LQKENI. This CDR3 is 14 amino acids long. The CDR3 coding sequence is TGTGCCAGCTCACGGGCGGCCCAGAGGGATGAGCAGTTCTTC. This sequence encodes CASSRAAQRDEQFF.

This clonotype was observed a few times. The rearrangement joins TRBV7-2 to TRBJ2-2, with D uncertain. Trimming took off 7 bases at V and 7 bases at J, with 16 bases between the two ends. Germline V gene lookup returns CDR1 SGHTA and CDR2 FQGNSA. The CDR3 sequence is 14 residues long. This chain's CDR3 is CASNDLQTDGELFF. The CDR3 DNA follows: TGTGCCAGCAACGACCTCCAGACCGACGGGGAGCTGTTTTTT.

The V and J genes are TRBV7-6 and TRBJ2-5; D is perhaps TRBD2 (6 bases). There are 15 residues in the CDR3. Germline values: CDR1 SGHVS, CDR2 FNYEAQ. V lost 4 bases, J lost 5 bases, and 17 bases lay in between. The DNA for the CDR3 is TGTGCCAGCAGCTGGAACCCAAGGGGAGGCGAGACCCAGTACTTC. Encoded protein: CASSWNPRGGETQYF.

The genes are TRBV6-2 or TRBV6-3 and TRBJ2-7, with D tentatively TRBD1 or TRBD2 (5 bases each). Germline CDR1 reads MNHEY; CDR2 reads SVGEGT. Trimming shortened V by 5 bases and J by 0 bases, and 14 bases separated the two germline ends. The CDR3 consists of 15 residues. CDR3 DNA: TGTGCCAGCAGTCTCCCGGGGACGCACTCCTACGAGCAGTACTTC. Its protein product is CASSLPGTHSYEQYF.

The genes are TRBV28 and TRBJ2-2, with D possibly being TRBD2 (6 bases). The V end was cut by 2 bases, the J end by 5 bases, with 12 bases between. Germline CDR1 MDHEN, CDR2 SYDVKM. The CDR3 contains 15 residues. CDR3 sequence (DNA): TGTGCCAGCAGTTTAGGAGGGGCTCCTACCGGGGAGCTGTTTTTT. It is translated as CASSLGGAPTGELFF.

This clonotype appeared a few times. The chain carries TRBV5-1 and TRBJ1-1, with no clear D. The ends were cut back, 2 bases at V and 3 bases at J, with 8 bases in the middle. The germline gives CDR1 SGHRS, CDR2 YFSETQ. CDR3 size: 13 residues. CDR3 amino acids: CASSFAGYTEAFF. The CDR3 DNA is TGCGCCAGCAGCTTTGCTGGGTACACTGAAGCTTTCTTT.

This clonotype occurred a few times. The chain employs TRBV7-3 and TRBJ2-3, with D hard to call. Germline values: CDR1 SGHTA, CDR2 FQGTGA. This CDR3 has 13 amino acids. Trimming cost V 4 bases and J 6 bases, with 11 bases left between them. The chain's CDR3 is CASSSGPGDTQYF. CDR3 nucleotides: TGTGCCAGCAGCTCCGGTCCCGGGGATACGCAGTATTTT.

This clonotype appeared many times. The gene calls are TRBV29-1 and TRBJ2-3; TRBD1 agrees at 8 bases. Germline V gene sequence: CDR1 SQVTM, CDR2 ANQGSEA. The CDR3 is made up of 12 amino acids. V lost 7 bases, J lost 5 bases, and 5 bases stayed unmatched. CDR3 in amino acids: CSADRAEDTQYF. CDR3 in DNA: TGCAGCGCGGACAGGGCGGAAGATACGCAGTATTTT.

The table lists this clonotype with a few counts. This chain joins TRBV9 and TRBJ2-5, with 11 bases identical to TRBD1. From germline, CDR1 is SGDLS and CDR2 YYNGEE. The CDR3 sequence is 14 residues long. Germline trimming cut 3 bases from V and 5 bases from J; bases unmatched to any gene: 3. The chain's CDR3 is CASSAGTGGETQYF. The CDR3 bases are TGTGCCAGCAGCGCTGGGACAGGGGGGGAGACCCAGTACTTC.

The rearrangement uses TRBV11-2 and TRBJ2-5; 7 bases match TRBD1. V was clipped by 4 bases and J by 0 bases; unmatched bases: 11. Germline assignment: CDR1 SGHAT and CDR2 FQNNGV. The length of the CDR3 is 17 residues. The CDR3 nucleotides are TGTGCCAGCAGCTCCCGAGGGGGCAGGGGCAACCAAGAGACCCAGTACTTC. Amino acid sequence: CASSSRGGRGNQETQYF.

The chain recombines TRBV7-7 with TRBJ2-7, with TRBD1 matching 8 bases. V shed 3 bases, J shed 5 bases, and the junction held 3 bases outside the gene matches. The CDR3 has 13 residues. Germline V CDR1 and CDR2: SSHAT, FNYEAQ (reference sequence). This chain's CDR3 is CASSFADRDEQYF. CDR3 DNA: TGTGCCAGCAGCTTCGCGGACAGGGACGAGCAGTACTTC.

A word on this clonotype: In this CDR3 the conserved last residue, phenylalanine or tryptophan, is missing, so a read error is likely. The chain recombines TRBV6-6 with TRBJ1-4, with D tentatively TRBD1 (6 bases). This CDR3 region has 15 residues. V was pared by 3 bases and J by 5 bases, with 13 bases between. The germline gives CDR1 MNHNY, CDR2 SVGAGI (reference sequence). In nucleotides, the CDR3 is TGTGCCAGCAGTTATCTCCCGGACAGCAATGAAAAACTGTTTCTT. Amino acid sequence: CASSYLPDSNEKLFL.

The chain joins TRBV4-3 to TRBJ2-5; D gene ambiguous. The CDR3 is 15 amino acids. V shed 1 base and J shed 2 bases, with 11 bases lying between them. In germline, CDR1 is LGHNA, CDR2 YSLEER. CDR3: CASSQGGQVQETQYF. CDR3 sequence (DNA): TGCGCCAGCAGCCAAGGCGGCCAAGTGCAAGAGACCCAGTACTTC.

This clonotype was seen a few times. The rearrangement links TRBV6-5 to TRBJ1-1; unclear D gene. Trimming stripped 2 bases from V and 4 bases from J, with 17 bases between. Germline CDR1 reads MNHEY; CDR2 reads SVGAGI. The CDR3 is 16 amino acids. This CDR3 is CASSYRRQYVGTEAFF. DNA of the CDR3: TGTGCCAGCAGTTACAGACGCCAATATGTGGGCACTGAAGCTTTCTTT.

Ten or more counts support this clonotype. The chain carries TRBV7-7 and TRBJ1-1; D call uncertain. CDR1 is SSHAT, CDR2 FNYEAQ, per germline (reference sequence). V was clipped by 6 bases and J by 1 base, with 9 bases between them. The CDR3 is made up of 13 amino acids. The CDR3 DNA is TGTGCCAGCAGTTCGCTCAGGAACACTGAAGCTTTCTTT. Amino acid sequence: CASSSLRNTEAFF.

This clonotype has only a few counts. V and J are TRBV5-1 and TRBJ2-2, with D perhaps TRBD2 (7 bases). The ends were cut back, 3 bases at V and 5 bases at J, with 17 bases in the middle. CDR1 and CDR2 (germline): SGHRS, YFSETQ. This CDR3 is 16 amino acids long. The DNA for the CDR3 is TGCGCCAGCAGCTGGGGGGGACAAACTTTGACCGGGGAGCTGTTTTTT. It is translated as CASSWGGQTLTGELFF.

This clonotype occurred a few times. The rearrangement links TRBV7-3 to TRBJ2-5; 11 nucleotides line up with TRBD1. This CDR3 has 15 residues. Trimming cost V 8 bases and J 6 bases; bases outside gene matches: 11. Germline-derived CDR1 and CDR2 are SGHTA and FQGTGA. Here the CDR3 DNA reads TGTGCCAGCGCAGCGGACAGGGGGCTTGGGAAGACCCAGTACTTC. It yields the protein CASAADRGLGKTQYF. Variable domain in full (rest from reference TRBV7-3 and TRBJ2-5): GAGVSQTPSNKVTEKGKYVELRCDPISGHTALYWYRQSLGQGPEFLIYFQGTGAADDSGLPNDRFFAVRPEGSVSTLKIQRTERGDSAVYLCASAADRGLGKTQYFGPGTRLLVL.

This clonotype was seen a handful of times. The rearrangement uses TRBV4-3 and TRBJ1-1, with D unclear. Germline V gene data show CDR1 as LGHNA and CDR2 as YSLEER. CDR3 size: 17 residues. V was pared by 4 bases and J by 1 base, with 19 bases between. The CDR3 DNA follows: TGCGCCAGCAGCCCCTTTGGGGTCCCCGGCCCGAACACTGAAGCTTTCTTT. Amino acid sequence: CASSPFGVPGPNTEAFF.

This clonotype was recorded a few times. The chain combines TRBV20-1 with TRBJ2-7, with D tentatively TRBD2 (6 bases). The V end was cut by 3 bases, the J end by 4 bases, with 10 bases between. CDR3 length equals 12 residues. The V gene's germline CDR1 is DFQATT and CDR2 SNEGSKA (reference sequence). The CDR3 sequence: CSARTAGYEQYV. CDR3 in DNA: TGCAGTGCTAGGACGGCGGGGTACGAGCAGTACGTC.

This clonotype has a handful of counts. The chain employs TRBV20-1 and TRBJ1-2; TRBD1 is a possible D gene (5 bases). V lost 3 bases and J lost 7, with 15 bases in between. Germline lookup yields CDR1 DFQATT and CDR2 SNEGSKA (reference sequence). The CDR3 has 13 residues. The CDR3 DNA sequence: TGCAGTGCTAGGAAGTCCTCAGGGCGTGGCTACACCTTC. Protein sequence: CSARKSSGRGYTF.

V and J are TRBV18 and TRBJ2-5; TRBD2 matches at 8 bases. The CDR3 spans 20 residues. Germline values: CDR1 KGHSH, CDR2 LQKENI. The trim removed 2 bases at V and 4 bases at J, leaving 21 bases unmatched. The CDR3 nucleotides read TGTGCCAGCTCACCATACCGACTAGCGCTCGCCTCATGGGGGGGAGAGACCCAGTACTTC. Translation: CASSPYRLALASWGGETQYF.

This clonotype was seen a few times. The J gene is TRBJ2-7, the V gene TRBV5-1; TRBD1 matches at 7 bases. Germline-derived CDR1 and CDR2 are SGHRS and YFSETQ. With V trimmed by 4 bases and J by 3 bases, 7 bases remained unmatched. The CDR3 runs to 14 residues. The CDR3 DNA follows: TGCGCCAGCAGCCAGACAGGGTTAAACTACGAGCAGTACTTC. This sequence encodes CASSQTGLNYEQYF.

The rearrangement links TRBV5-1 to TRBJ2-1, with D possibly matching TRBD2 (6 bases). This CDR3 is 13 amino acids long. CDR1 is SGHRS, CDR2 YFSETQ, per germline. The ends were cut back, 3 bases at V and 5 bases at J, with 9 bases in the middle. CDR3 sequence: CASSSEGNNEQFF. The CDR3 DNA follows: TGCGCCAGCAGCTCGGAGGGGAACAATGAGCAGTTCTTC.

The J gene is TRBJ2-5, the V gene TRBV7-2; 7 nucleotides align to TRBD1. CDR3 length: 13 residues. With V trimmed by 5 bases and J by 5 bases, 5 bases remained unmatched. Germline CDR1 is SGHTA and CDR2 is FQGNSA. The CDR3, as DNA: TGTGCCAGCAGCGGCGACAGGGTGGAGACCCAGTACTTC. Translation: CASSGDRVETQYF.